Listed below are T cell receptor beta chains from one sample, sequenced in a study of blood T cell repertoires in COVID-19. Some clones are missing from TCRdb's copy, which holds only in-frame ones; the method was immunoSEQ multiplex PCR. This table holds around 28,000 clones, over 75% found once. Sequencing input: peripheral blood. The receptors were gathered from a human donor in a cohort sampled during active COVID-19. Each CDR3 is given with its conserved first and last residue. The order of the fields is clone size, V gene, J gene, D gene, CDR3 DNA, CDR3 protein. The D gene is left open where the match is weak. Clone size, where shown, is once, few, many, or a class for clones that have expanded.

>-|TRBV18|TRBJ2-7|-
TGTGCCAGCTCACCACACCCAGTCCCCGAGCAGTACTTC
CASSPHPVPEQYF
>-|TRBV7-2|TRBJ2-1|TRBD2
TGTGCCAGCAGACCCACTAGCGGGGTCTCCTACAATGAGCAGTTCTTC
CASRPTSGVSYNEQFF
>few|TRBV4-1|TRBJ2-3|-
TGCGCCAGCAGCCAAGACCTCCAGTCCCTCCTCAGCACAGATACGCAGTATTTT
CASSQDLQSLLSTDTQYF
>-|TRBV7-9|TRBJ2-7|TRBD1
TGTGCCAGCAGCCTGGGACAGGGAAGAGTTGAGCAGTACTTC
CASSLGQGRVEQYF
>medium-sized|TRBV7-3|TRBJ2-7|TRBD1
TGTGCCAGCAGCCCGGGACAGGGAAACGAGCAGTACTTC
CASSPGQGNEQYF
>-|TRBV7-6|TRBJ1-2|-
TGTGCCAGCCGAGGACTAACCTCTATGGGCTACACCTTC
CASRGLTSMGYTF
>-|TRBV12-3/TRBV12-4|TRBJ1-1|-
TGTGCCAGCAGTTTATTCAGGCCCGGTGAAGCTTTCTTT
CASSLFRPGEAFF
>-|TRBV18|TRBJ1-2|TRBD1
TGTGCCAGCTCACCACCTGTAGGGGGCCATGGCTACACCTTC
CASSPPVGGHGYTF
>-|TRBV20-1|TRBJ2-7|TRBD1
TGCAGGGGACAGGGAGGCTACGAGCAGTACTTC
CRGQGGYEQYF
>-|TRBV7-3|TRBJ2-3|-
TGTGCCAGCAGCTTAAGCGACACCTGGGATACGCAGTATTTT
CASSLSDTWDTQYF
>-|TRBV6-5|TRBJ2-3|-
TGTGCCAGCAGTTACGGGGCGGTCAGCACAGATACGCAGTATTTT
CASSYGAVSTDTQYF
>-|TRBV6-5|TRBJ1-3|TRBD1
TGTGCCAGCAGTTCGGGACAGCCCCACTCTGGAAACACCATATATTTT
CASSSGQPHSGNTIYF
>-|TRBV10-3|TRBJ2-7|-
TGTGCCATCAGTGAGTCACAGGGAACCTACGAGCAGTACTTC
CAISESQGTYEQYF
>-|TRBV2|TRBJ1-1|-
TGTGCCAGCGGCGGACACCCTGAAGCTTTCTTT
CASGGHPEAFF
>-|TRBV9|TRBJ1-1|TRBD1
TGTGCCAGCAGCGAGTGGACAGGGATCACTGAAGCTTTCTTT
CASSEWTGITEAFF
>few|TRBV27|TRBJ1-2|-
TGTGCCAGCAGTTTGTCAGGGCGAGGCTATGGCTACACCTTC
CASSLSGRGYGYTF
>-|TRBV4-1|TRBJ2-1|-
TGCGCCAGCAGCCAAGATTCGCTCGGGAACTACAATGAGCAGTTCTTC
CASSQDSLGNYNEQFF
>-|TRBV13|TRBJ2-7|TRBD2
TGTGCCAGCAGAGGGACTAGCGGGCTTTCCTACGAGCAGTACTTC
CASRGTSGLSYEQYF
>-|TRBV4-3|TRBJ1-2|-
TGCGCCAGCAGCCAAGATCGCGGCTGGCTTAATGGCTACACCTTC
CASSQDRGWLNGYTF
>-|TRBV7-2|TRBJ2-1|-
TGTGCCAGCAGCTCTAGTGGCGTTGAGCAGTTCTTC
CASSSSGVEQFF
>-|TRBV19|TRBJ1-4|-
TGTGCCAGTAGTATAACAAACGAAAAGCTGTTTTTT
CASSITNEKLFF
>-|TRBV11-2|TRBJ1-1|-
TGTGCCAGCAGCCCTTTTCTGAGGGAAACTGAAGCTTTCTTT
CASSPFLRETEAFF
>-|TRBV27|TRBJ2-1|-
TGTGCCAGCAGAGTTGTAAGAGATGGACTTGAGCAGTTCTTC
CASRVVRDGLEQFF
>-|TRBV12-3/TRBV12-4|TRBJ2-7|-
TGTGCCAGCAGGCGGGCAGGGGCTTACGAGCAGTACTTC
CASRRAGAYEQYF
>-|TRBV4-3|TRBJ1-6|TRBD1
TGCGCCAGCAGCCCGGACAGGGCTTCACCCCTCCACTTT
CASSPDRASPLHF
>-|TRBV16|TRBJ2-1|-
TGTGCCAGCAGCCTGACGCGGAGCTCCTACAATGAGCAGTTCTTC
CASSLTRSSYNEQFF
>few|TRBV4-3|TRBJ2-6|-
TGCGCCAGCAGCCGCGAAAGGGGGCGGGAGGCCAACGTCCTGACTTTC
CASSRERGREANVLTF
>-|TRBV30|TRBJ2-7|-
TGTGCCTGGAGTGTAGGGGCAGGGAAAGACGAGCAGTACTTC
CAWSVGAGKDEQYF
>few|TRBV7-2|TRBJ2-2|-
TGTGCCAGCAGCTTAGGAGTTTACAGAAATCTCGGGGAGCTGTTTTTT
CASSLGVYRNLGELFF
>-|TRBV7-2|TRBJ2-5|TRBD1
TGTGCCAGCAGCTTAGCGTCAGGGGGCGCGAGGAAGACCCAGTACTTC
CASSLASGGARKTQYF
>-|TRBV2|TRBJ1-5|-
TGTGCCAGCCGTCTCACAGGGCGAGGTCAGCCCCAGCATTTT
CASRLTGRGQPQHF
>-|TRBV4-3|TRBJ1-3|TRBD1
TGCGCCAGCAGCCAAGCCCGGACAGGGTCCGGAAACACCATATATTTT
CASSQARTGSGNTIYF
>-|TRBV6-5|TRBJ2-7|TRBD2
TGTGCCAGCAGTCGGTCGTGGGGGGGCGAGCAGTACTTC
CASSRSWGGEQYF
>few|TRBV27|TRBJ1-4|-
TGTGCCAGCAGATCAGGACAGTATAATGAAAAACTGTTTTTT
CASRSGQYNEKLFF
>-|TRBV27|TRBJ1-5|-
TGTGCCAGCAGCCCAACCTCCGGGGGGACGGGCAATCAGCCCCAGCATTTT
CASSPTSGGTGNQPQHF
>-|TRBV2|TRBJ2-7|-
TGTGCCAGCTCCTTTAACCGAGGCAGGGTTCAGCAGTACTTC
CASSFNRGRVQQYF
>-|TRBV9|TRBJ1-4|TRBD1
TGTGCCAGCAGCACAGACAGGGGCCAGGGCGAAAAACTGTTTTTT
CASSTDRGQGEKLFF
>-|TRBV2|TRBJ1-5|-
TGTGCCAGCAGTGCTTTTTTGGGGTCGGGGGGCAATCAGCCCCAGCATTTT
CASSAFLGSGGNQPQHF
>-|TRBV6-2/TRBV6-3|TRBJ2-5|TRBD2
TGTGCCAGCAGTTACTCGGGTAGCGGGACTTTTCAAGAGACCCAGTACTTC
CASSYSGSGTFQETQYF
>few|TRBV5-4|TRBJ2-7|-
TGTGCCTCGGAGGGGTCAACCTACGAGCAGTACTTC
CASEGSTYEQYF
>-|TRBV7-3|TRBJ2-1|-
TGTGCCAGCAGCGGCTCTAGCGATTACAATGAGCAGTTCTTC
CASSGSSDYNEQFF
>-|TRBV15|TRBJ1-1|TRBD1
TGTGCCACCAGCATCAGGACAGGGGGAGTCACTGAAGCTTTCTTT
CATSIRTGGVTEAFF
>-|TRBV2|TRBJ2-1|TRBD2
TGTGCCAGCAGTTTAACTAGCGGGGGTGTTCATGAGCAGTTCTTC
CASSLTSGGVHEQFF
>-|TRBV3-1/TRBV3-2|TRBJ2-7|-
TGTGCCAGCAGTCGAGGGGGAGAGCAGTACTTC
CASSRGGEQYF
>-|TRBV5-4|TRBJ1-4|TRBD1
TGTGCCAGCAGTCCCGGGACAGGCGTTGAAAAACTGTTTTTT
CASSPGTGVEKLFF
>-|TRBV10-3|TRBJ1-2|-
TGTGCCATCAGTGAGCTTCTAATTTACACCTTC
CAISELLIYTF
>-|TRBV2|TRBJ2-5|-
TGTGCCAGCAGGTTTCGGGGCGGGGAAGAGACCCAGTACTTC
CASRFRGGEETQYF
>few|TRBV28|TRBJ1-2|TRBD1
TGTGCCAGCAGTTCGATCCCGGACAGGCTTTCCGGCTACACCTTC
CASSSIPDRLSGYTF
>-|TRBV6-2/TRBV6-3|TRBJ2-2|-
TGTGCCAGCAGTTATGCGGGGAAGGGACTGAACACCGGGGAGCTGTTTTTT
CASSYAGKGLNTGELFF
>-|TRBV11-3|TRBJ1-2|-
TGTGCCAGCAGCTTAAACAGTCGGTTCAACTATGGCTACACCTTC
CASSLNSRFNYGYTF
>once|TRBV23-1|TRBJ2-7|TRBD1
TGCGCCAGCAGTCGTCCGGGACAGGGCTCCTACGAGCAGTACTTC
CASSRPGQGSYEQYF
>-|TRBV7-9|TRBJ1-3|-
TGTGCCAGCAGCTTTTCCGGGAAAGGGGGAAACACCATATATTTT
CASSFSGKGGNTIYF
>-|TRBV4-1|TRBJ1-2|-
TGCGCCAGCAGCCAAGGTTACGGACGGGGCTATGGCTACACCTTC
CASSQGYGRGYGYTF